The 25 T cell receptor beta chains below all came from one sample that was sequenced in a study of PD-L1 blockade in urothelial cancer. TCRdb keeps only in-frame clones here, not all; method: immunoSEQ multiplex PCR. The profile shows some 110,000 clones, around 89% of them singletons. Time point noted: peripheral blood 6 weeks after treatment start. The source material was PBMCs, sampled around atezolizumab (anti-PD-L1) treatment. These receptors all stem from a man between 60 and 70 years old with urothelial cancer.

This clone was counted between two and nine times. This rearrangement joins TRBV4-2 to TRBJ2-3; TRBD2 agrees at 14 bases. Germline values: CDR1 LGHNA, CDR2 YNFKEQ. There are 17 residues in the CDR3. V lost 4 bases and J lost 4; bases outside the gene matches: 7. CDR3 DNA sequence: TGTGCCAGCAGCCCCGGGACTAGCGGGGGCACGCCAGATACGCAGTATTTT. Translating gives CASSPGTSGGTPDTQYF.

This chain joins TRBV25-1 and TRBJ1-2, with D perhaps TRBD1 (6 bases). The V gene lost 4 bases and the J gene lost 1 base, with 16 bases spanning the gap. This CDR3 region has 16 residues. Germline CDR1 reads MGHDK; CDR2 reads SYGVNS. CDR3 sequence reads: CASSASRDTRNYGYTF. In nucleotides, the CDR3 is TGTGCCAGCAGTGCATCTAGGGACACCCGTAACTATGGCTACACCTTC.

This clone showed up just once. This chain connects TRBV27 to TRBJ2-3, with D unclear. This CDR3 has 13 residues. The V end lost 7 bases, the J end lost 0 bases, and 8 bases lay between the germline ends. Germline V gene sequence: CDR1 MNHEY, CDR2 SMNVEV (reference sequence). In nucleotides, the CDR3 is TGTGCCAGCAAGCCAACTAGCACAGATACGCAGTATTTT. It is translated as CASKPTSTDTQYF.

The chain links TRBV4-2 to TRBJ2-7, with D tentatively TRBD1 (5 bases). The CDR3 contains 15 residues. Between the trimmed V and J ends, which lost 1 base and 0 bases, there was a span of 10 bases. Germline CDR1 and CDR2: LGHNA and YNFKEQ. As DNA, the CDR3 is TGTGCCAGCAGCCAAGTAGACAGCGACTCCTACGAGCAGTACTTC. This gives the protein CASSQVDSDSYEQYF.

Only one count was recorded for this clone. The chain combines TRBV25-1 with TRBJ2-1; no definite D call. The V gene lost 5 bases and the J gene lost 6 bases, with 11 bases spanning the gap. The CDR3 sequence is 13 residues long. Germline values: CDR1 MGHDK, CDR2 SYGVNS. The CDR3 sequence is CASSKGALNEQFF. The CDR3 DNA reads TGTGCCAGCAGTAAAGGAGCCCTCAATGAGCAGTTCTTC.

The V call is TRBV10-3, the J call TRBJ1-6, with TRBD1 identical over 7 bases. Trimming at V came to 0 bases and at J to 7 bases, leaving 9 bases not matched to a gene. This CDR3 contains 17 residues. CDR1 and CDR2 (germline): ENHRY, SYGVKD. The CDR3 sequence: CAISESGQDLFNSPLHF. The DNA for the CDR3 is TGTGCCATCAGTGAGTCTGGACAGGACTTATTCAATTCACCCCTCCACTTT.

Only one count was recorded for this clone. The chain combines TRBV23-1 with TRBJ2-7; D is perhaps TRBD2 (5 bases). Being an ORF, TRBV23-1 has a function that is uncertain. Trimming took off 8 bases at V and 4 bases at J, with 18 bases between the two ends. This CDR3 is built from 14 residues. For the CDR3, the DNA is TGCGCCAGCGATGTCCCCGGGGTCAGATACGAGCAGTACTTC. Translated, it gives CASDVPGVRYEQYF.

This clone turned up a few times. The chain carries TRBV28 and TRBJ2-7, with TRBD1 identical over 12 bases. The CDR3 totals 15 residues. The J segment lost 4 bases and the V segment lost 6 bases, leaving 7 bases of the junction unmatched. Germline CDR1 reads MDHEN; CDR2 reads SYDVKM. CDR3 sequence: CASSFGTGGLYEQYF. CDR3 DNA sequence: TGTGCCAGCAGCTTCGGGACAGGGGGCCTTTACGAGCAGTACTTC.

Only one count was recorded for this clone. The V and J genes are TRBV2 and TRBJ2-2, with 7 bases fitting TRBD1. Germline lookup yields CDR1 SNHLY and CDR2 FYNNEI. This CDR3 is 15 amino acids long. J was trimmed by 6 bases and V by 9 bases; bases with no gene match: 13. The CDR3 coding sequence is TGTGCCAGTCTCCGGGACAGCCTACCCGCCGGGGAGCTGTTTTTT. It specifies CASLRDSLPAGELFF. Full variable domain (rest looked up from reference TRBV2 and TRBJ2-2): EPEVTQTPSHQVTQMGQEVILRCVPISNHLYFYWYRQILGQKVEFLVSFYNNEISEKSEIFDDQFSVERPDGSNFTLKIRSTKLEDSAMYFCASLRDSLPAGELFFGEGSRLTVL.

This clone was observed a few times. CDR3 region: CASRQTRDGYTF. The DNA of the CDR3 is TGTGCCAGCAGGCAAACCAGGGATGGCTACACCTTC. The rearrangement links TRBV2 to TRBJ1-2; possibly TRBD1 for D (5 bases). The CDR3 loop spans 12 amino acids. Germline V gives CDR1 SNHLY, CDR2 FYNNEI. Trimming shortened V by 6 bases and J by 6 bases, and 11 bases separated the two germline ends.

V gene TRBV6-1 combines with J gene TRBJ1-1; TRBD1 agrees at 7 bases. This CDR3 has 14 amino acids. The germline CDR1 and CDR2 sequences are MNHNS and SASEGT. The V gene end was trimmed by 7 bases and the J gene end by 3 bases; junction bases not matched to a gene: 8. CDR3 nucleotide sequence: TGTGCCAGCAACCCCAGACAGGGCTACACTGAAGCTTTCTTT. The encoded protein is CASNPRQGYTEAFF.

The chain links TRBV7-3 to TRBJ2-1; no clear D. Germline CDR1 and CDR2: SGHTA and FQGTGA. The V end was cut by 2 bases, the J end by 7 bases, with 9 bases between. This CDR3 comprises 13 residues. The CDR3 DNA sequence: TGTGCCAGCAGCTTAGGCATTTGGAATGAGCAGTTCTTC. Translation: CASSLGIWNEQFF.

V is TRBV6-1 and J is TRBJ2-1; 11 bases map to TRBD2. The junction had 8 bases not matched to a gene; V was cut back by 6 bases and J by 7 bases. CDR3 size: 15 residues. Germline assignment: CDR1 MNHNS and CDR2 SASEGT. The CDR3 DNA reads TGTGCCAGCAGCAGAACTAGCGGGAGCGGGAATGAGCAGTTCTTC. Its protein product is CASSRTSGSGNEQFF.

This chain links TRBV29-1 with TRBJ2-3; 10 bases align to TRBD2. V shed 4 bases, J shed 4 bases, and the junction held 5 bases outside the gene matches. Germline lookup yields CDR1 SQVTM and CDR2 ANQGSEA. The CDR3 totals 14 residues. CDR3 coding DNA: TGCAGCGTTGTTACTAGCGGGATCGCAGATACGCAGTATTTT. It is translated as CSVVTSGIADTQYF.

The chain recombines TRBV6-5 with TRBJ1-2, with TRBD1 matching over 7 bases. J lost 6 bases, V lost 2 bases, and 6 bases had no gene match. Germline V CDR1 and CDR2: MNHEY, SVGAGI. There are 14 residues in the CDR3. CDR3 amino acids: CASSYTKTGDGYTF. CDR3 bases: TGTGCCAGCAGTTACACCAAAACAGGGGATGGCTACACCTTC.

CDR3 DNA sequence: TGCGCCAGCAGCTCATCGTCTAGCGGTAACACCGGGGAGCTGTTTTTT. Its translation is CASSSSSSGNTGELFF. The genes are TRBV5-1 and TRBJ2-2; 7 positions match TRBD2. V shed 3 bases, J shed 2 bases, and the junction held 7 bases outside the gene matches. Germline loops: CDR1 SGHRS, CDR2 YFSETQ. This CDR3 comprises 16 residues.

Here the CDR3 DNA reads TGTGCCAGCAGTGAGAGCACAACTAATGAAAAACTGTTTTTT. Its translation: CASSESTTNEKLFF. The chain links TRBV5-4 to TRBJ1-4; no firm D call. In germline, CDR1 is SGHNT, CDR2 YYREEE (reference sequence). With 5 bases removed from V and 0 bases from J, the gap between germline ends came to 8 bases. The CDR3 covers 14 residues.

The chain carries TRBV5-6 and TRBJ1-2; 7 bases agree with TRBD1. The CDR3 sequence is 14 residues long. Germline-derived CDR1 and CDR2 are SGHDT and YYEEEE. V lost 0 bases and J lost 4; bases outside the gene matches: 3. The CDR3 reads CASSLAGTAYGYTF. The DNA of the CDR3 is TGTGCCAGCAGCTTGGCCGGGACAGCCTATGGCTACACCTTC.

The CDR3 here is CASGWWGAEAFF. In DNA, the CDR3 is TGTGCCAGCGGCTGGTGGGGGGCTGAAGCTTTCTTT. The chain joins TRBV28 to TRBJ1-1; maybe TRBD1 (5 bases). The V gene lost 8 bases and the J gene lost 6 bases, with 13 bases spanning the gap. Germline lookup yields CDR1 MDHEN and CDR2 SYDVKM. The CDR3 is 12 residues long.

This sequence joins TRBV6-1 and TRBJ2-7; D may be TRBD2 (6 bases). Germline CDR1 is MNHNS and CDR2 is SASEGT. The CDR3 has 13 amino acids. V was pared by 9 bases and J by 2 bases, with 14 bases between. The CDR3: CASWGDGTYEQYF. The CDR3 DNA is TGTGCCAGTTGGGGGGACGGAACCTACGAGCAGTACTTC.

The chain combines TRBV7-9 with TRBJ2-3, with D maybe TRBD2 (6 bases). Trimming pared 5 bases from V and 0 bases from J, leaving 18 bases between. Germline V CDR1 and CDR2: SEHNR, FQNEAQ (reference sequence). The CDR3 has 17 residues. Here the CDR3 reads CASSPINSGSSTDTQYF. CDR3 bases: TGTGCCAGCAGCCCAATTAATAGCGGCAGCAGCACAGATACGCAGTATTTT.

CDR3 DNA: TGTGCCAGCAGCACATACAGGGGCGAGCAGTACTTC. It encodes CASSTYRGEQYF. The chain has TRBV7-2 and TRBJ2-7; 7 positions agree with TRBD1. The CDR3 spans 12 residues. Germline V gene lookup returns CDR1 SGHTA and CDR2 FQGNSA. V shed 5 bases, J shed 6 bases, and the junction held 4 bases outside the gene matches.

This clone has a single count. The chain uses TRBV19 and TRBJ1-1, with D hard to call. Germline lookup yields CDR1 LNHDA and CDR2 SQIVND (reference sequence). The CDR3 consists of 13 residues. The V end was cut by 0 bases, the J end by 4 bases, with 6 bases between. The chain's CDR3 is CASSIDPITEAFF. DNA for the CDR3: TGTGCCAGTAGTATAGATCCAATCACTGAAGCTTTCTTT.

This sequence joins TRBV29-1 and TRBJ2-3; TRBD2 aligns across 12 bases. After removal of 6 bases from V and 6 bases from J, the junction contained 13 bases not matched to a gene. This CDR3 has 16 amino acids. Germline lookup yields CDR1 SQVTM and CDR2 ANQGSEA. CDR3 sequence reads: CSVTGLLAGGTDTQYF. CDR3 nucleotide sequence: TGCAGCGTGACGGGGTTACTAGCGGGAGGTACGGATACGCAGTATTTT.

The DNA for the CDR3 is TGTGCCAGCAGCTTGTACAGCCGTGGCTACACCTTC. Translation gives CASSLYSRGYTF. The gene calls are TRBV7-2 and TRBJ1-2; D gene ambiguous. V was trimmed by 3 bases and J by 7 bases, leaving 9 bases between them. Germline values: CDR1 SGHTA, CDR2 FQGNSA. This CDR3 spans 12 amino acids.